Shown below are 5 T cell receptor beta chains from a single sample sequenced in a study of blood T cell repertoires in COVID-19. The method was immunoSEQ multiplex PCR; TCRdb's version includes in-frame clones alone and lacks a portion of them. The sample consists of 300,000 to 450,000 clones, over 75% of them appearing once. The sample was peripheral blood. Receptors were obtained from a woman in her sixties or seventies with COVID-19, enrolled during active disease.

This CDR3 is CASSDSGGPNEQFF. For the CDR3, the DNA is TGTGCCAGCAGCGATAGCGGGGGGCCCAATGAGCAGTTCTTC. The chain combines TRBV9 with TRBJ2-1, with 10 bases matching TRBD2. Germline V CDR1 and CDR2: SGDLS, YYNGEE. The length of the CDR3 is 14 residues. V lost 3 bases, J lost 6 bases, and 3 bases stayed unmatched.

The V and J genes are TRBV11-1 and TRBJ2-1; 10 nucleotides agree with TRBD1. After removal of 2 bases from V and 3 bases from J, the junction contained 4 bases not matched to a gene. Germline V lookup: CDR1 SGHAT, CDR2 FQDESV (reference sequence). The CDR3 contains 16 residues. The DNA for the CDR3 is TGTGCCAGCAGCTTAACAAGGACAGGGGGCTACAATGAGCAGTTCTTC. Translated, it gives CASSLTRTGGYNEQFF.

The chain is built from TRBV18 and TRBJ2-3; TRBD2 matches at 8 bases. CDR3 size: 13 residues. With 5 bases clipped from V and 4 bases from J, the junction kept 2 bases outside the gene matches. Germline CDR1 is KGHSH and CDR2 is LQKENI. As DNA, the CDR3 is TGTGCCAGCTCAACGGGGGGGCCAGATACGCAGTATTTT. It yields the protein CASSTGGPDTQYF.

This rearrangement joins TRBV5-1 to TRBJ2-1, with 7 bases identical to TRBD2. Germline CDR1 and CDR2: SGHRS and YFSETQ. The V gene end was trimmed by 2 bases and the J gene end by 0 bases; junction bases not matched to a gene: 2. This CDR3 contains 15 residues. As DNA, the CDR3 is TGCGCCAGCAGCTTACTAGCGATCTCCTACAATGAGCAGTTCTTC. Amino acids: CASSLLAISYNEQFF.

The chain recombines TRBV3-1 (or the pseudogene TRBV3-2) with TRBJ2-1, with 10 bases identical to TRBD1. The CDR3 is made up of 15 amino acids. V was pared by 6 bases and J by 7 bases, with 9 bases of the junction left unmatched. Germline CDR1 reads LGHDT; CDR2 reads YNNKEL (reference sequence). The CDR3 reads CASSPGTGAGNEQFF. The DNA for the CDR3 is TGTGCCAGCAGTCCTGGGACAGGGGCGGGGAATGAGCAGTTCTTC.